This T cell receptor beta chain was captured by sequencing in a study of control samples from healthy donors and cancer patients. Clones were sequenced by immunoSEQ multiplex PCR, and TCRdb holds only the in-frame ones, with some missing. Among 170,000 or so clones listed, approximately 92% were seen once. This clone was recorded only once. The TCR comes from a man aged 18 to 29 in good health. The sequencing sample was made of blood.

The CDR3 loop is CASSKARGTHYEQYF. DNA for the CDR3: TGTGCCAGTAGTAAGGCCCGGGGGACCCACTACGAGCAGTACTTC. The genes are TRBV19 and TRBJ2-7, with TRBD2 as a possible D gene (6 bases). Germline loops: CDR1 LNHDA, CDR2 SQIVND (reference sequence). V dropped 4 bases and J dropped 3 bases, with 16 bases sitting between them. This CDR3 contains 15 residues.